A single sample gave rise to the 20 T cell receptor beta chains below, sequenced in a study of T cell responses to AZD1222 COVID-19 vaccine. The protocol was immunoSEQ multiplex PCR, while the TCRdb copy is restricted to in-frame clones and leaves out a portion. In the table there are about 160,000 clones, about nine tenths of which are singletons. Sequences were derived from peripheral blood, sampled on day 0 of AZD1222 vaccination. The receptors derive from an adult in good health.

The chain joins TRBV12-3 or TRBV12-4 to TRBJ1-6, with a possible D match to TRBD1 (6 bases). V lost 6 bases and J lost 8, with 8 bases in between. This CDR3 comprises 12 residues. The CDR3 reads CASRGQYSPLHF. CDR3 DNA: TGTGCCAGCAGAGGACAGTATTCACCCCTCCACTTT.

This chain connects TRBV6-2 or TRBV6-3 to TRBJ2-2; no firm D call. Trimming cost V 2 bases and J 3 bases, with 13 bases left between them. The CDR3 runs to 16 residues. CDR1 MNHEY and CDR2 SVGEGT come from the germline V gene. CDR3 loop: CASSYTPLYYTGELFF. The CDR3 DNA sequence: TGTGCCAGCAGTTACACTCCCCTGTACTACACCGGGGAGCTGTTTTTT.

In DNA form, the CDR3 reads TGTGCCAGCAGCCCTTCCGGGACAGGGCATGGCTACACCTTC. This translates into CASSPSGTGHGYTF. This chain connects TRBV3-1 (or the pseudogene TRBV3-2) to TRBJ1-2, with 9 bases identical to TRBD1. The CDR3 covers 14 residues. V lost 4 bases to trimming and J lost 6 bases; unmatched junction nucleotides: 6. Germline CDR1 and CDR2: LGHDT and YNNKEL (reference sequence).

In this sample, this clone turned up once. This chain links TRBV6-5 with TRBJ2-5; D may be TRBD1 (5 bases). CDR1 MNHEY and CDR2 SVGAGI come from the germline V gene. This CDR3 has 14 residues. Trimming shortened V by 8 bases and J by 2 bases, and 15 bases separated the two germline ends. CDR3 sequence: CASGFGQVQETQYF. The CDR3 coding sequence is TGTGCCAGCGGGTTTGGACAAGTACAAGAGACCCAGTACTTC.

This clone appeared once. This chain links TRBV7-2 with TRBJ1-5; D might be TRBD1 (5 bases). The CDR3 loop spans 13 amino acids. Germline V gives CDR1 SGHTA, CDR2 FQGNSA. V shed 3 bases and J shed 6 bases, with 9 bases lying between them. CDR3 sequence reads: CASSLRGRQPQHF. CDR3 sequence (DNA): TGTGCCAGCAGCTTGAGGGGCCGTCAGCCCCAGCATTTT.

This clone was observed once. This chain links TRBV6-5 with TRBJ1-5; a possible D gene is TRBD1 (6 bases). In germline, CDR1 is MNHEY, CDR2 SVGAGI. The CDR3 is made up of 14 amino acids. V lost 4 bases, J lost 4 bases, and 11 bases lay in between. DNA for the CDR3: TGTGCCAGCAGTTGGGGGCGGGGGAATCAGCCCCAGCATTTT. Translating gives CASSWGRGNQPQHF.

This chain uses TRBV28 with TRBJ1-2, with 8 bases matching TRBD1. The CDR3 is 15 amino acids. CDR1 is MDHEN and CDR2 is SYDVKM in the germline V gene. J gave up 6 bases and V 3 bases, and 9 bases lay outside the gene matches. CDR3 protein: CASSFWTGLMDGYTF. The CDR3 DNA reads TGTGCCAGCAGTTTTTGGACAGGGCTAATGGATGGCTACACCTTC.

The V and J genes are TRBV18 and TRBJ1-1; the D gene is possibly TRBD1 (5 bases). From germline, CDR1 is KGHSH and CDR2 LQKENI. CDR3 length equals 14 residues. Trimming left V 6 bases short and J 1 base short, with 12 bases between. The CDR3 coding sequence is TGTGCCAGCTCCTTTCAAGACAGGAACACTGAAGCTTTCTTT. Protein product: CASSFQDRNTEAFF.

V and J are TRBV18 and TRBJ2-5, with D perhaps assigned TRBD1 or TRBD2 (5 bases each). The V and J ends lost 5 bases and 7 bases respectively, with 11 bases between them. This CDR3 region has 12 residues. Per the germline V gene, CDR1 is KGHSH and CDR2 is LQKENI. The CDR3 is CASSGTEGTQYF. The DNA for the CDR3 is TGTGCCAGCTCAGGGACCGAAGGGACCCAGTACTTC.

J is TRBJ1-1 and V is TRBV6-2 or TRBV6-3; TRBD1 might be the D (5 bases). Germline V gene lookup returns CDR1 MNHEY and CDR2 SVGEGT. This CDR3 has 12 amino acids. Trimming took 2 bases from V and 11 from J, leaving 12 bases between them. The CDR3 nucleotides read TGTGCCAGCAGTTACGAGTTAGGGGCGGCTTTCTTT. It encodes CASSYELGAAFF.

On this clone itself: The identical CDR3 is also encoded by other nucleotide sequences in the sample. The chain recombines TRBV19 with TRBJ1-5, with D unresolved. Germline CDR1 reads LNHDA; CDR2 reads SQIVND (reference sequence). Deletions cut 3 bases from V and 3 bases from J, with 6 bases between. This CDR3 is built from 13 residues. As DNA, the CDR3 is TGTGCCAGTAGTATTAGGCTCAATCAGCCCCAGCATTTT. The encoded protein is CASSIRLNQPQHF.

This clone appeared a few times. The V and J genes are TRBV5-1 and TRBJ1-4; D perhaps matches TRBD1 (5 bases). The CDR3 is 15 residues long. V dropped 1 base and J dropped 2 bases, with 9 bases sitting between them. In germline, CDR1 is SGHRS, CDR2 YFSETQ. Here the CDR3 DNA reads TGCGCCAGCAGCTTGTCTTGGGGGACTAATGAAAAACTGTTTTTT. Its translation is CASSLSWGTNEKLFF.

The chain joins TRBV18 to TRBJ2-5, with D hard to call. CDR1 and CDR2 (germline): KGHSH, LQKENI. This CDR3 is 14 amino acids long. Trimming stripped 2 bases from V and 2 bases from J, with 9 bases between. In nucleotides, the CDR3 is TGTGCCAGCTCACCATGGTCACAGCAAGAGACCCAGTACTTC. Residues: CASSPWSQQETQYF.

The chain links TRBV19 to TRBJ1-5, with 9 bases matching TRBD1. J lost 4 bases, V lost 6 bases, and 4 bases had no gene match. CDR1 is LNHDA, CDR2 SQIVND, per germline (reference sequence). The CDR3 covers 14 residues. The CDR3 DNA follows: TGTGCCAGTAGCCGGGACAGGGTAAATCAGCCCCAGCATTTT. It encodes CASSRDRVNQPQHF.

The rearrangement links TRBV7-2 to TRBJ1-1; D unclear. Trimming removed 1 base at V and 2 bases at J, with 8 bases between. Germline V gene lookup returns CDR1 SGHTA and CDR2 FQGNSA. The CDR3 is made up of 14 amino acids. CDR3 sequence (DNA): TGTGCCAGCAGCTTAGGCGGAACTAACACTGAAGCTTTCTTT. This translates into CASSLGGTNTEAFF.

A single count supports this clone. The V and J genes are TRBV11-2 and TRBJ1-1, with TRBD1 matching 7 bases. Trimming at V came to 2 bases and at J to 1 base, leaving 4 bases not matched to a gene. The CDR3 covers 15 residues. Germline-derived CDR1 and CDR2 are SGHAT and FQNNGV. The DNA for the CDR3 is TGTGCCAGCAGCTTAACGGACAGGCCGAACACTGAAGCTTTCTTT. Translating it yields CASSLTDRPNTEAFF.

This chain uses TRBV7-9 with TRBJ1-6; the match to TRBD1 covers 7 bases. CDR3 length equals 15 residues. Unmatched junction bases numbered 5, after V lost 0 bases and J lost 9 bases. Germline CDR1 SEHNR, CDR2 FQNEAQ (reference sequence). The CDR3 loop reads CASSLAQGGGSPLHF. DNA for the CDR3: TGTGCCAGCAGCTTAGCGCAGGGGGGAGGTTCACCCCTCCACTTT.

The CDR3, as DNA: TGTGCCAGCAGTGCCCGAGAGACCCAGTACTTC. Translating it yields CASSARETQYF. The chain links TRBV6-2 or TRBV6-3 to TRBJ2-5, with D unresolved. The V gene lost 5 bases and the J gene lost 4 bases, with 5 bases spanning the gap. Germline V gene data show CDR1 as MNHEY and CDR2 as SVGEGT. This CDR3 comprises 11 residues.

This chain joins TRBV3-1 (or the pseudogene TRBV3-2) and TRBJ2-1; 13 nucleotides agree with TRBD2. V was clipped by 5 bases and J by 1 base; unmatched bases: 11. Germline CDR1 is LGHDT and CDR2 is YNNKEL (reference sequence). This CDR3 contains 19 residues. The CDR3 reads CASSGTSGGAFNSYNEQFF. CDR3 nucleotide sequence: TGTGCCAGCAGCGGAACTAGCGGGGGGGCCTTCAATTCCTACAATGAGCAGTTCTTC.

This chain joins TRBV28 and TRBJ2-1, with 10 bases that match TRBD1. Germline lookup yields CDR1 MDHEN and CDR2 SYDVKM. V was clipped by 6 bases and J by 7 bases; unmatched bases: 6. This CDR3 has 14 amino acids. This CDR3 is CASSRDRGLNEQFF. DNA for the CDR3: TGTGCCAGCAGCCGGGACAGGGGCTTGAATGAGCAGTTCTTC.